One sample yielded the 20 T cell receptor beta chains listed below, sequenced in a study of OX40 agonist ivuxolimab in advanced cancers. The table came from immunoSEQ multiplex PCR; TCRdb's copy has only in-frame clones and leaves some out. The data show around 80,000 clones, around nine tenths seen once. The sequences come from CD4+ or CD8+ T cells sorted from blood, collected in a trial of the OX40 agonist ivuxolimab. The receptor source for this set is an adult with an advanced solid tumor such as melanoma, head and neck, liver or kidney cancer.

The V gene is TRBV28, the J gene TRBJ1-2; 9 bases are a match to TRBD1. Germline CDR1 reads MDHEN; CDR2 reads SYDVKM. CDR3 length: 15 amino acids. The V and J ends lost 6 bases and 3 bases, in that order; junction bases with no gene match: 8. The CDR3 DNA sequence: TGTGCCAGCAGCCTGGGGACAGGGACCCACTATGGCTACACCTTC. This sequence encodes CASSLGTGTHYGYTF.

The V call is TRBV6-1, the J call TRBJ2-7, with 7 bases identical to TRBD1. The CDR3 is 14 residues long. Germline V gives CDR1 MNHNS, CDR2 SASEGT. After removal of 0 bases from V and 6 bases from J, the junction contained 5 bases not matched to a gene. The CDR3 DNA reads as TGTGCCAGCAGTGAAGCCCAGACAGGGCTCGAGCAGTACTTC. It codes for CASSEAQTGLEQYF.

V and J are TRBV2 and TRBJ1-2; D unclear. CDR3 size: 14 residues. Trimming shortened V by 7 bases and J by 2 bases, and 14 bases separated the two germline ends. The V gene's germline CDR1 is SNHLY and CDR2 FYNNEI. The CDR3 sequence is CASTTQGLNYGYTF. For the CDR3, the DNA is TGTGCCAGCACGACCCAAGGGCTCAACTATGGCTACACCTTC. The full variable domain, completed using reference TRBV2 and TRBJ1-2, is EPEVTQTPSHQVTQMGQEVILRCVPISNHLYFYWYRQILGQKVEFLVSFYNNEISEKSEIFDDQFSVERPDGSNFTLKIRSTKLEDSAMYFCASTTQGLNYGYTFGSGTRLTVV.

The rearrangement uses TRBV21-1 and TRBJ2-2. TRBV21-1 represents a pseudogene. The CDR3 sequence is 16 residues long. CDR3 in amino acids: CASSKALGRVFGELFF. The CDR3 DNA reads TGTGCCAGCAGCAAAGCGCTGGGTAGGGTATTTGGGGAGCTGTTTTTT.

The chain links TRBV28 to TRBJ1-4, with D hard to call. The CDR3 has 12 residues. The V gene lost 10 bases and the J gene lost 8 bases, with 14 bases spanning the gap. From germline, CDR1 is MDHEN and CDR2 SYDVKM. The CDR3 bases are TGTGCCACATCCGTCGCGACGGAAAAACTGTTTTTT. This codes for CATSVATEKLFF.

The rearrangement uses TRBV7-9 and TRBJ1-5; 7 bases fit TRBD1. The J segment lost 4 bases and the V segment lost 5 bases, leaving 2 bases of the junction unmatched. The germline gives CDR1 SEHNR, CDR2 FQNEAQ (reference sequence). The CDR3 covers 13 residues. In DNA form, the CDR3 reads TGTGCCAGCAGCCCACAGGGGAATCAGCCCCAGCATTTT. It codes for CASSPQGNQPQHF. Combining the CDR3 with reference TRBV7-9 and TRBJ1-5 gives the whole variable domain DTGVSQNPRHKITKRGQNVTFRCDPISEHNRLYWYRQTLGQGPEFLTYFQNEAQLEKSRLLSDRFSAERPKGSFSTLEIQRTEQGDSAMYLCASSPQGNQPQHFGDGTRLSIL.

CDR3 in DNA: TGTGCCAGCACCCCGGGAGACCGCTCCTACGAGCAGTACTTC. Residues: CASTPGDRSYEQYF. The chain is built from TRBV6-5 and TRBJ2-7; TRBD2 might be the D (6 bases). In germline, CDR1 is MNHEY, CDR2 SVGAGI. V lost 7 bases to trimming and J lost 0 bases, with 13 bases between them. CDR3 size: 14 residues.

The genes are TRBV6-5 and TRBJ2-7; D gene unclear. Looked up from germline, CDR1 is MNHEY and CDR2 is SVGAGI. The CDR3 covers 12 residues. V gave up 4 bases and J gave up 5 bases, with 9 bases separating them. In DNA form, the CDR3 reads TGTGCCAGCAGTTCCCAGCTGGACGAGCAGTACTTC. This codes for CASSSQLDEQYF.

The chain couples TRBV6-6 to TRBJ2-2; D is perhaps TRBD1 (6 bases). Trimming removed 8 bases at V and 1 base at J, with 11 bases between. The CDR3 covers 14 residues. Germline CDR1 and CDR2: MNHNY and SVGAGI (reference sequence). CDR3 nucleotide sequence: TGTGCCAGCGATCTGACAGGGAACACCGGGGAGCTGTTTTTT. Translated, it gives CASDLTGNTGELFF.

This rearrangement joins TRBV11-2 to TRBJ2-5; TRBD1 matches at 8 bases. Germline V gene data show CDR1 as SGHAT and CDR2 as FQNNGV. After removal of 3 bases from V and 1 base from J, the junction contained 1 base not matched to a gene. This CDR3 spans 14 amino acids. The DNA of the CDR3 is TGTGCCAGCAGCTTTACAGGGGGCCAAGAGACCCAGTACTTC. It encodes CASSFTGGQETQYF.

Only one count was recorded for this clone. The V and J genes are TRBV9 and TRBJ1-1; D may be TRBD1 (6 bases). The CDR3 runs to 15 residues. Germline V lookup: CDR1 SGDLS, CDR2 YYNGEE. V lost 4 bases, J lost 2 bases, and 15 bases lay in between. The CDR3 loop reads CASSPFLGTNTEAFF. CDR3 in DNA: TGTGCCAGCAGCCCTTTCCTTGGGACAAACACTGAAGCTTTCTTT.

This chain joins TRBV28 and TRBJ2-5; possibly TRBD1 for D (6 bases). Germline CDR1 and CDR2: MDHEN and SYDVKM. The CDR3 length is 15 residues. V was trimmed by 4 bases and J by 4 bases, leaving 16 bases between them. Here the CDR3 DNA reads TGTGCCAGCAGTTCCGCCCCAGGGGTCGGAGAGACCCAGTACTTC. Its translation is CASSSAPGVGETQYF.

The chain combines TRBV7-2 with TRBJ2-1; D may be TRBD2 (5 bases). Germline CDR1 is SGHTA and CDR2 is FQGNSA. The CDR3 runs to 13 residues. V lost 2 bases, J lost 4 bases, and 6 bases lay in between. The CDR3 DNA reads as TGTGCCAGCAGCTTAACGGGATACAATGAGCAGTTCTTC. Translation gives CASSLTGYNEQFF.

This clone is labeled as medium-sized. Other nucleotide sequences from this sample produce the same CDR3. The V and J genes are TRBV6-1 and TRBJ1-5, with D possibly being TRBD1 (5 bases). Trimming pared 4 bases from V and 5 bases from J, leaving 9 bases between. The CDR3 length is 13 residues. In germline, CDR1 is MNHNS, CDR2 SASEGT. The CDR3 loop reads CASSGGRDQPQHF. CDR3 bases: TGTGCCAGCAGTGGGGGGAGGGATCAGCCCCAGCATTTT.

This chain connects TRBV28 to TRBJ2-1, with TRBD2 identical over 11 bases. The CDR3 runs to 16 residues. Trimming cost V 4 bases and J 3 bases; bases outside gene matches: 5. Germline V lookup: CDR1 MDHEN, CDR2 SYDVKM. In DNA form, the CDR3 reads TGTGCCAGCAGTTCCGTAGCGGGAGGGCGCTACAATGAGCAGTTCTTC. Protein product: CASSSVAGGRYNEQFF. The variable domain in full, completed from reference TRBV28 and TRBJ2-1, reads DVKVTQSSRYLVKRTGEKVFLECVQDMDHENMFWYRQDPGLGLRLIYFSYDVKMKEKGDIPEGYSVSREKKERFSLILESASTNQTSMYLCASSSVAGGRYNEQFFGPGTRLTVL.

This clone was recorded only once. This chain links TRBV6-5 with TRBJ2-7, with 12 bases matching TRBD2. The CDR3 length is 14 residues. The germline gives CDR1 MNHEY, CDR2 SVGAGI. After removal of 2 bases from V and 5 bases from J, the junction contained 1 base not matched to a gene. The chain's CDR3 is CASSYLAGGNEQYF. In nucleotides, the CDR3 is TGTGCCAGCAGTTACCTAGCGGGAGGGAACGAGCAGTACTTC.

The chain uses TRBV2 and TRBJ1-1; D remains ambiguous. The CDR3 is 14 amino acids. V shed 2 bases and J shed 4 bases, with 11 bases lying between them. Germline CDR1 reads SNHLY; CDR2 reads FYNNEI. This CDR3 reads CASSEFGVLTEAFF. For the CDR3, the DNA is TGTGCCAGCAGTGAATTTGGGGTGCTCACTGAAGCTTTCTTT.

The V and J genes are TRBV11-3 and TRBJ2-7; tentative D call: TRBD1 (6 bases). V lost 4 bases and J lost 7, with 11 bases in between. The germline V gene has CDR1 SGHNT and CDR2 YENEEA. The CDR3 spans 12 residues. The CDR3 sequence: CASSSTRGEQYF. CDR3 bases: TGTGCCAGCAGCTCCACGAGGGGGGAGCAGTACTTC.

This clone was counted between two and nine times. V and J are TRBV7-2 and TRBJ2-7; 10 bases match TRBD1. The CDR3 totals 15 residues. In germline, CDR1 is SGHTA, CDR2 FQGNSA. Trimming cost V 1 base and J 5 bases; bases outside gene matches: 5. This chain's CDR3 is CASSLVPGQGNEQYF. CDR3 sequence (DNA): TGTGCCAGCAGCTTAGTACCGGGACAGGGGAACGAGCAGTACTTC. Full variable domain (missing parts from reference TRBV7-2 and TRBJ2-7): GAGVSQSPSNKVTEKGKDVELRCDPISGHTALYWYRQSLGQGLEFLIYFQGNSAPDKSGLPSDRFSAERTGGSVSTLTIQRTQQEDSAVYLCASSLVPGQGNEQYFGPGTRLTVT.

J is TRBJ1-4 and V is TRBV4-1; a weak D match, TRBD1 (6 bases). Per germline, CDR1 MGHRA and CDR2 YSYEKL. This CDR3 is built from 15 residues. Trimming cost V 4 bases and J 7 bases, with 16 bases left between them. CDR3 in amino acids: CASSPIQGVTEKLFF. Written as DNA, the CDR3 is TGCGCCAGCAGCCCCATACAGGGAGTTACTGAAAAACTGTTTTTT.